Each of the 11 T cell receptor beta chains below was sequenced from the same sample in a study of graft-versus-host responses after intestinal transplantation. The repertoire was sequenced with immunoSEQ multiplex PCR; TCRdb's copy has only in-frame clones and lacks some. Here the sample spans tens of thousands of clones, approximately 94% being singletons. No antigens are known for them. Here the sequenced sample was unstimulated CD4+ T cells sorted from spleen or lymph node cells, taken before transplant. These receptors came from a human donor who was the organ donor for an intestinal transplant.

V usage is TRBV7-2 and J usage is TRBJ1-3; weak D call: TRBD1 (6 bases). The CDR3 covers 15 residues. Germline V gives CDR1 SGHTA, CDR2 FQGNSA. V gave up 5 bases and J gave up 0 bases, with 11 bases separating them. Written as DNA, the CDR3 is TGTGCCAGCAGCCCGGGACACCTCTCTGGAAACACCATATATTTT. Translated: CASSPGHLSGNTIYF.

Comments on this clone: Other DNA variants within this sample encode the same CDR3. This chain uses TRBV28 with TRBJ2-3; a possible D gene is TRBD1 (6 bases). CDR1 and CDR2 from the germline V gene are MDHEN and SYDVKM. This CDR3 comprises 14 residues. The V gene lost 8 bases and the J gene lost 2 bases, with 14 bases spanning the gap. The CDR3, as DNA: TGTGCCAGCTTGGACGGACAGTACACAGATACGCAGTATTTT. Protein: CASLDGQYTDTQYF. The variable domain in full, with the rest retrieved from reference TRBV28 and TRBJ2-3, is DVKVTQSSRYLVKRTGEKVFLECVQDMDHENMFWYRQDPGLGLRLIYFSYDVKMKEKGDIPEGYSVSREKKERFSLILESASTNQTSMYLCASLDGQYTDTQYFGPGTRLTVL.

This clone was seen just once. The chain combines TRBV6-4 with TRBJ2-4; the match to TRBD1 covers 9 bases. Germline CDR1 and CDR2: MRHNA and SNTAGT. The CDR3 spans 15 residues. J was trimmed by 4 bases and V by 4 bases; bases with no gene match: 5. CDR3 bases: TGTGCCAGCAGTGCCAATGGACAGGGGAAAAACATTCAGTACTTC. This translates into CASSANGQGKNIQYF.

The rearrangement uses TRBV6-6 and TRBJ2-7, with 8 bases aligning to TRBD1. Germline loops: CDR1 MNHNY, CDR2 SVGAGI (reference sequence). CDR3 length equals 15 residues. After removal of 4 bases from V and 6 bases from J, the junction contained 11 bases not matched to a gene. The CDR3 protein is CASSWRQGASSEQYF. Written as DNA, the CDR3 is TGTGCCAGCAGTTGGAGGCAGGGGGCGTCGAGCGAGCAGTACTTC.

Turning to this clone: Additional DNA sequences in this sample encode the identical CDR3. The chain recombines TRBV9 with TRBJ2-6; D is ambiguous. V shed 0 bases and J shed 0 bases, with 4 bases lying between them. The CDR3 is 15 residues long. The germline gives CDR1 SGDLS, CDR2 YYNGEE. The CDR3, as DNA: TGTGCCAGCAGCGTAGCCGGCTCTGGGGCCAACGTCCTGACTTTC. It yields the protein CASSVAGSGANVLTF.

J is TRBJ2-2 and V is TRBV14; 9 bases are a match to TRBD1. The CDR3 has 15 amino acids. J lost 3 bases, V lost 4 bases, and 3 bases had no gene match. CDR1 is SGHDN, CDR2 FVKESK, per germline. Here the CDR3 reads CASSRGDRDTGELFF. The CDR3 bases are TGTGCCAGCAGCCGGGGGGACAGGGACACCGGGGAGCTGTTTTTT.

The chain combines TRBV27 with TRBJ1-6; 7 bases align to TRBD1. The junction had 8 bases not matched to a gene; V was cut back by 2 bases and J by 10 bases. The germline V gene has CDR1 MNHEY and CDR2 SMNVEV (reference sequence). The CDR3 extends over 15 amino acids. CDR3 protein: CASSLRPTGESPLHF. CDR3 nucleotides: TGTGCCAGCAGTTTACGACCTACAGGGGAATCACCCCTCCACTTT.

V usage is TRBV5-7 and J usage is TRBJ1-2; 8 positions match TRBD1. TRBV5-7 is annotated as an ORF whose role is uncertain. The CDR3 loop spans 14 amino acids. J gave up 5 bases and V 4 bases, and 7 bases lay outside the gene matches. The CDR3 region has the DNA TGTGCCAGCAGCGCGTGGGACAGGAAGTATGGCTACACCTTC. Protein: CASSAWDRKYGYTF.

This clone has a single count. This rearrangement joins TRBV10-1 to TRBJ2-2, with 14 bases that match TRBD2. The CDR3 sequence is 19 residues long. Germline V gene lookup returns CDR1 WNHNN and CDR2 SYGVQD (reference sequence). V was clipped by 2 bases and J by 0 bases; unmatched bases: 5. The CDR3 loop is CASSEGLAGGPPNTGELFF. In DNA, the CDR3 is TGCGCCAGCAGTGAGGGACTAGCGGGGGGCCCCCCGAACACCGGGGAGCTGTTTTTT.

The chain combines TRBV4-1 with TRBJ2-5; 13 nucleotides match TRBD2. Trimming removed 0 bases from V and 5 bases from J; junction bases left unmatched: 6. This CDR3 is 17 amino acids long. Per the germline V gene, CDR1 is MGHRA and CDR2 is YSYEKL. For the CDR3, the DNA is TGCGCCAGCAGCCAAGAAATCACTAGCGGGGGGGCCGAGACCCAGTACTTC. The encoded protein is CASSQEITSGGAETQYF.

The J gene is TRBJ2-2, the V gene TRBV5-1; D gene uncertain. The CDR3 is 14 amino acids. Trimming took off 2 bases at V and 1 base at J, with 6 bases between the two ends. Germline lookup yields CDR1 SGHRS and CDR2 YFSETQ. CDR3 coding DNA: TGCGCCAGCAGCTTAATCCAGAACACCGGGGAGCTGTTTTTT. Amino acids: CASSLIQNTGELFF.